Below are 10 T cell receptor beta chains sequenced from a single sample in a study of T cells in Graves' hyperthyroidism and ophthalmopathy. Amplification yielded TCR beta CDR3 regions, with RNA transcripts as the source. HTBI primers were used for first-round RT-PCR of the TCR CDR3. TCRdb reanalysed the multiplex PCR reads using MiXCR and keeps one entry per CDR3 protein. Found here are 700,000 or so distinct CDR3 sequences, approximately 16% of them singletons; the top ten hold 8.4%. The sequenced sample consisted of blood. These receptors came from a man younger than 35 with Graves' hyperthyroidism.

This clonotype was seen only a few times. The rearrangement uses TRBV6-2 or TRBV6-3 and TRBJ2-5; D is perhaps TRBD1 (5 bases). The CDR3 totals 15 residues. V was cut by 5 bases and J by 1 base, with 14 bases left in between. Germline V CDR1 and CDR2: MNHEY, SVGEGT. The CDR3 sequence: CASSGLGAGQETQYF. CDR3 DNA sequence: TGTGCCAGCAGTGGCCTTGGGGCAGGCCAAGAGACCCAGTACTTC.

This clonotype was recorded at least ten times. This chain uses TRBV7-8 with TRBJ2-7; possibly TRBD2 for D (6 bases). Germline CDR1 and CDR2: SGHVS and FQNEAQ. The V end was cut by 3 bases, the J end by 0 bases, with 15 bases between. The CDR3 extends over 16 amino acids. CDR3 in DNA: TGTGCCAGCAGCTTGGGACCGGGGGTGAGCTCCTACGAGCAGTACTTC. Protein: CASSLGPGVSSYEQYF.

Notes on this clonotype: This may be a read error: a much more frequent sequence differs by one nucleotide. The chain joins TRBV30 to TRBJ1-5, with 7 bases matching TRBD1. With 3 bases clipped from V and 5 bases from J, the junction kept 7 bases outside the gene matches. The CDR3 consists of 14 residues. CDR1 is GTSNPN and CDR2 is SVGIG in the germline V gene (reference sequence). This chain's CDR3 is CAWSPKGGDQPQHF. The DNA for the CDR3 is TGTGCCTGGAGCCCTAAAGGGGGCGATCAGCCCCAGCATTTT.

The sample holds a few counts of this clonotype. A clone one base away is much larger, so this may be a read error. The conserved closing phenylalanine or tryptophan is absent in this CDR3, likely reflecting a read error. This rearrangement joins TRBV6-2 or TRBV6-3 to TRBJ2-1; D not certain. V dropped 4 bases and J dropped 0 bases, with 13 bases sitting between them. The CDR3 sequence is 16 residues long. Looked up from germline, CDR1 is MNHEY and CDR2 is SVGEGT. CDR3 sequence reads: CASSSIGESSYNEQFL. DNA for the CDR3: TGTGCCAGCAGTTCCATAGGCGAAAGCTCCTACAATGAGCAGTTCCTC.

There are a few counts of this clonotype. The genes are TRBV20-1 and TRBJ1-5; 9 positions match TRBD1. CDR1 and CDR2 from the germline V gene are DFQATT and SNEGSKA (reference sequence). The V segment lost 6 bases and the J segment 4 bases; nucleotides outside the gene matches: 10. The CDR3 contains 15 residues. In DNA, the CDR3 is TGCAGTGCAGACGCCCCGGGACAGGGAAATCAGCCCCAGCATTTT. Protein sequence: CSADAPGQGNQPQHF.

This clonotype was recorded many times. The chain links TRBV3-1 to TRBJ2-3; 8 bases agree with TRBD2. The CDR3 spans 14 residues. V shed 1 base and J 9 bases; nucleotides not matched to a gene: 6. Per germline, CDR1 LGHDT and CDR2 YNNKEL (reference sequence). The DNA for the CDR3 is TGTGCCAGCAGCCAAGCAAGCGGGAGCGGGACGCAGTATTTT. Protein: CASSQASGSGTQYF.

Ten or more counts support this clonotype. The chain couples TRBV19 to TRBJ1-1; 7 bases are a match to TRBD1. V dropped 3 bases and J dropped 0; count of bases not matched to a gene: 4. The CDR3 runs 15 residues. CDR1 is LNHDA and CDR2 is SQIVND in the germline V gene (reference sequence). The CDR3 sequence: CASSIWDSMNTEAFF. The DNA for the CDR3 is TGTGCCAGTAGTATCTGGGACAGCATGAACACTGAAGCTTTCTTT.

At least ten counts were recorded for this clonotype. This sequence joins TRBV10-3 and TRBJ2-3, with TRBD2 matching 11 bases. The CDR3 runs 18 residues. Germline V gene data show CDR1 as ENHRY and CDR2 as SYGVKD. Unmatched junction bases numbered 13, after V lost 6 bases and J lost 2 bases. The CDR3 reads CAIRDDGTSGEFTDTQYF. The CDR3 nucleotides are TGTGCCATCAGAGACGATGGGACTAGCGGAGAATTCACAGATACGCAGTATTTT.

This clonotype was detected only a few times. The chain has TRBV2 and TRBJ2-3, with TRBD2 identical over 8 bases. The CDR3 totals 16 residues. CDR1 SNHLY and CDR2 FYNNEI come from the germline V gene. Trimming at V came to 7 bases and at J to 4 bases, leaving 13 bases not matched to a gene. This CDR3 is CASIPSSAGGPDTQYF. DNA of the CDR3: TGTGCCAGCATACCCTCTTCGGCGGGAGGTCCAGATACGCAGTATTTT.

V and J are TRBV28 and TRBJ1-2; 8 bases fit TRBD1. Trimming at V came to 6 bases and at J to 5 bases, leaving 8 bases not matched to a gene. Germline CDR1 is MDHEN and CDR2 is SYDVKM. The CDR3 extends over 14 amino acids. CDR3 nucleotide sequence: TGTGCCAGCAGACCTGGACAGGGTTATTATGGCTACACCTTC. Its protein is CASRPGQGYYGYTF.